What follows are 32 T cell receptor beta chains derived from one specimen sequenced in a study of cytomegalovirus exposure and HLA in healthy donors. PCR used 60 Vbeta primers and 13 Jbeta primers. Assay: immunoSEQ multiplex PCR; the TCRdb copy retains only in-frame clones and omits some. The table records 180,000 or so clones, 75% to 80% of them present only once. The sequenced material came from PBMCs. Every receptor here comes from a man aged 50 to 60 in good health and CMV-seropositive.

This clone was picked up a small number of times. The chain has TRBV7-2 and TRBJ1-2; D uncertain. The CDR3 loop spans 12 amino acids. Trimming shortened V by 5 bases and J by 4 bases, and 8 bases separated the two germline ends. Germline CDR1 reads SGHTA; CDR2 reads FQGNSA. CDR3 amino acids: CASSPRSYGYTF. The CDR3 bases are TGTGCCAGCAGCCCCCGTTCCTATGGCTACACCTTC. The whole variable domain, filled in from reference TRBV7-2 and TRBJ1-2, reads GAGVSQSPSNKVTEKGKDVELRCDPISGHTALYWYRQSLGQGLEFLIYFQGNSAPDKSGLPSDRFSAERTGGSVSTLTIQRTQQEDSAVYLCASSPRSYGYTFGSGTRLTVV.

The chain combines TRBV28 with TRBJ2-7; 11 bases are shared with TRBD1. Per germline, CDR1 MDHEN and CDR2 SYDVKM. CDR3 length equals 15 residues. The ends lost 3 bases at V and 3 bases at J; junction bases unmatched: 4. DNA for the CDR3: TGTGCCAGCAGTTTGAGGGACAGGGGGGTCTACGAGCAGTACGTC. As protein: CASSLRDRGVYEQYV.

The rearrangement uses TRBV7-9 and TRBJ2-2, with 7 bases identical to TRBD2. Germline loops: CDR1 SEHNR, CDR2 FQNEAQ (reference sequence). The CDR3 extends over 14 amino acids. The ends lost 2 bases at V and 6 bases at J; junction bases unmatched: 3. CDR3 DNA: TGTGCCAGCAGCTTATTAGGGAGGGCCGGGGAGCTGTTTTTT. Translated, it gives CASSLLGRAGELFF.

The chain joins TRBV19 to TRBJ1-4, with a weak D call TRBD1 (6 bases). V lost 3 bases and J 7 bases, leaving 12 bases between the germline ends. This CDR3 has 14 amino acids. Germline CDR1 and CDR2: LNHDA and SQIVND (reference sequence). CDR3 region: CASSITGSAEKLFF. DNA of the CDR3: TGTGCCAGTAGTATTACAGGGTCGGCTGAAAAACTGTTTTTT. Full variable domain (rest looked up from reference TRBV19 and TRBJ1-4): DGGITQSPKYLFRKEGQNVTLSCEQNLNHDAMYWYRQDPGQGLRLIYYSQIVNDFQKGDIAEGYSVSREKKESFPLTVTSAQKNPTAFYLCASSITGSAEKLFFGSGTQLSVL.

This clone was recorded a few times. V and J are TRBV9 and TRBJ1-1, with TRBD1 matching over 8 bases. In germline, CDR1 is SGDLS, CDR2 YYNGEE. The length of the CDR3 is 13 residues. The V segment lost 3 bases and the J segment 7 bases; nucleotides outside the gene matches: 5. The CDR3 nucleotides are TGTGCCAGCAGCGCAGGGGGCTGGGGTGAAGCTTTCTTT. Protein product: CASSAGGWGEAFF.

The chain links TRBV4-1 to TRBJ1-5; 7 nucleotides align to TRBD1. From germline, CDR1 is MGHRA and CDR2 YSYEKL. V shed 4 bases and J 5 bases; nucleotides not matched to a gene: 8. The CDR3 has 15 residues. The CDR3 protein is CASSPTGTDYQPQHF. DNA for the CDR3: TGCGCCAGCAGCCCCACCGGGACAGACTATCAGCCCCAGCATTTT.

This clone has more than one count but fewer than ten. This rearrangement joins TRBV6-5 to TRBJ1-1; 7 bases fit TRBD1. The ends lost 0 bases at V and 7 bases at J; junction bases unmatched: 11. Germline V gives CDR1 MNHEY, CDR2 SVGAGI. This CDR3 has 16 residues. In DNA form, the CDR3 reads TGTGCCAGCAGTTACTCGAAGACAGGGAAGGTTAGTGAAGCTTTCTTT. Encoded protein: CASSYSKTGKVSEAFF.

The J gene is TRBJ1-2, the V gene TRBV5-4, with D possibly matching TRBD1 (6 bases). Trimming removed 0 bases at V and 6 bases at J, with 9 bases between. The CDR3 totals 13 residues. Per germline, CDR1 SGHNT and CDR2 YYREEE (reference sequence). The CDR3 here is CASSLAGGDGYTF. The CDR3 DNA sequence: TGTGCCAGCAGCTTGGCTGGGGGCGATGGCTACACCTTC.

V is TRBV7-2 and J is TRBJ2-7, with 15 bases identical to TRBD2. J was trimmed by 0 bases and V by 0 bases; bases with no gene match: 6. This CDR3 has 19 residues. Looked up from germline, CDR1 is SGHTA and CDR2 is FQGNSA. The CDR3 sequence is CASSLARTSGGAFSYEQYF. The CDR3 DNA is TGTGCCAGCAGCTTAGCGAGGACTAGCGGGGGGGCTTTCTCCTACGAGCAGTACTTC. Full variable domain (missing parts from reference TRBV7-2 and TRBJ2-7): GAGVSQSPSNKVTEKGKDVELRCDPISGHTALYWYRQSLGQGLEFLIYFQGNSAPDKSGLPSDRFSAERTGGSVSTLTIQRTQQEDSAVYLCASSLARTSGGAFSYEQYFGPGTRLTVT.

The genes are TRBV28 and TRBJ1-6; D may be TRBD1 (5 bases). Germline V gene sequence: CDR1 MDHEN, CDR2 SYDVKM. Trimming removed 5 bases at V and 8 bases at J, with 19 bases between. The CDR3 has 16 amino acids. For the CDR3, the DNA is TGTGCCAGCAGTCCATACCAGGGCAGTGTGGATTCACCCCTCCACTTT. Its translation: CASSPYQGSVDSPLHF.

This clone was counted between two and nine times. V usage is TRBV7-9 and J usage is TRBJ1-4, with 7 nucleotides matching TRBD1. The V gene end was trimmed by 7 bases and the J gene end by 3 bases; junction bases not matched to a gene: 2. The CDR3 sequence is 13 residues long. Per the germline V gene, CDR1 is SEHNR and CDR2 is FQNEAQ (reference sequence). The CDR3 nucleotides read TGTGCCAGCATTGGGACAGCTAATGAAAAACTGTTTTTT. It specifies CASIGTANEKLFF.

This clone was detected a few times. The chain combines TRBV6-6 with TRBJ2-1; no reliable D call. CDR1 is MNHNY, CDR2 SVGAGI, per germline (reference sequence). This CDR3 spans 16 amino acids. Deletions cut 6 bases from V and 0 bases from J, with 15 bases between. CDR3 in amino acids: CASSYGVPSSYNEQFF. CDR3 coding DNA: TGTGCCAGCAGCTACGGAGTCCCCAGCTCCTACAATGAGCAGTTCTTC.

This clone has more than one count but fewer than ten. The J gene is TRBJ1-1, the V gene TRBV12-5; TRBD1 matches at 8 bases. The trim removed 1 base at V and 5 bases at J, leaving 3 bases unmatched. CDR3 length equals 14 residues. Germline values: CDR1 LGHNT, CDR2 FRNRAP. The CDR3 DNA is TGTGCTAGTGGTTTGGGAACAGGGGGAACTGAAGCTTTCTTT. It yields the protein CASGLGTGGTEAFF.

The chain couples TRBV6-6 to TRBJ2-3; D gene ambiguous. The ends were cut back, 2 bases at V and 0 bases at J, with 9 bases in the middle. Germline CDR1 and CDR2: MNHNY and SVGAGI (reference sequence). The CDR3 length is 15 residues. For the CDR3, the DNA is TGTGCCAGCAGTTACCTTCTCTACAGCACAGATACGCAGTATTTT. Translated, it gives CASSYLLYSTDTQYF.

This chain links TRBV5-1 with TRBJ2-3; 11 bases map to TRBD2. The junction had 6 bases not matched to a gene; V was cut back by 3 bases and J by 0 bases. CDR1 and CDR2 from the germline V gene are SGHRS and YFSETQ. The CDR3 contains 17 residues. The CDR3: CASSWASGGSSTDTQYF. The DNA of the CDR3 is TGCGCCAGCAGCTGGGCTAGCGGGGGGTCTAGCACAGATACGCAGTATTTT.

Here the CDR3 reads CASSQGVGGIQYF. The CDR3 DNA reads as TGTGCCAGCAGCCAAGGAGTCGGGGGCATTCAGTACTTC. The V call is TRBV14, the J call TRBJ2-4; D possibly corresponds to TRBD2 (6 bases). The CDR3 is made up of 13 amino acids. Germline CDR1 and CDR2: SGHDN and FVKESK. Trimming removed 1 base from V and 9 bases from J, with 10 bases in between.

This chain connects TRBV5-1 to TRBJ1-4; 7 bases fit TRBD1. The CDR3 is 16 residues long. Germline V gene sequence: CDR1 SGHRS, CDR2 YFSETQ. V shed 4 bases and J 4 bases; nucleotides not matched to a gene: 10. The CDR3 DNA is TGCGCCAGCAGCGAGGGGACAGTCAGAAGTAATGAAAAACTGTTTTTT. Translating gives CASSEGTVRSNEKLFF.

This clone was seen just once. The V and J genes are TRBV5-1 and TRBJ2-7, with 9 bases matching TRBD1. The CDR3 has 16 amino acids. The trim removed 4 bases at V and 3 bases at J, leaving 11 bases unmatched. The V gene's germline CDR1 is SGHRS and CDR2 YFSETQ. As DNA, the CDR3 is TGCGCCAGCAGCCCCAGACCGGGACAGGGACACTACGAGCAGTACTTC. Translation gives CASSPRPGQGHYEQYF.

This CDR3 is CASSLSAGTLGYTF. In nucleotides, the CDR3 is TGTGCCAGCAGTTTATCGGCAGGAACTCTTGGCTACACCTTC. This sequence joins TRBV27 and TRBJ1-2; D not resolved. V was trimmed by 0 bases and J by 7 bases, leaving 12 bases between them. The CDR3 covers 14 residues. The V gene's germline CDR1 is MNHEY and CDR2 SMNVEV (reference sequence).

The genes are TRBV6-1 and TRBJ2-6, with TRBD1 matching 9 bases. Trimming removed 6 bases from V and 0 bases from J; junction bases left unmatched: 0. Germline V gene lookup returns CDR1 MNHNS and CDR2 SASEGT. CDR3 size: 15 residues. The CDR3 here is CASRTGGSGANVLTF. Written as DNA, the CDR3 is TGTGCCAGCAGGACAGGGGGCTCTGGGGCCAACGTCCTGACTTTC.

The table lists this clone with a few counts. The CDR3 sequence is CASSLTSGVAKNIQYF. CDR3 DNA: TGTGCCAGCAGCTTGACTAGCGGGGTGGCCAAAAACATTCAGTACTTC. This chain connects TRBV2 to TRBJ2-4, with TRBD2 matching 11 bases. The trim removed 6 bases at V and 1 base at J, leaving 5 bases unmatched. Looked up from germline, CDR1 is SNHLY and CDR2 is FYNNEI. CDR3 length: 16 amino acids.

The V call is TRBV11-2, the J call TRBJ1-6; D uncertain. There are 17 residues in the CDR3. The V gene's germline CDR1 is SGHAT and CDR2 FQNNGV. Trimming shortened V by 3 bases and J by 6 bases, and 18 bases separated the two germline ends. DNA for the CDR3: TGTGCCAGCAGCTTGGCCTTCAACACCGGGGTTAATTCACCCCTCCACTTT. Encoded protein: CASSLAFNTGVNSPLHF.

This chain connects TRBV28 to TRBJ1-2; TRBD1 matches 9 bases. The ends lost 4 bases at V and 8 bases at J; junction bases unmatched: 14. The CDR3 length is 16 residues. CDR1 is MDHEN and CDR2 is SYDVKM in the germline V gene. The CDR3 spells CASSSWLRTGVGGYTF. The CDR3 DNA reads as TGTGCCAGCAGTTCCTGGCTCCGGACAGGGGTCGGGGGCTACACCTTC.

This clone came up a few times. V and J are TRBV28 and TRBJ1-1, with a tentative D call TRBD1 (5 bases). The CDR3 sequence is 15 residues long. V was pared by 1 base and J by 5 bases, with 14 bases between. Germline V gene data show CDR1 as MDHEN and CDR2 as SYDVKM. The CDR3 reads CASSLLGTSGTEAFF. CDR3 DNA sequence: TGTGCCAGCAGTTTATTAGGCACGTCAGGGACTGAAGCTTTCTTT.

The rearrangement joins TRBV10-2 to TRBJ1-6; D unclear. The CDR3 has 15 amino acids. The V gene lost 2 bases and the J gene lost 9 bases, with 14 bases spanning the gap. In germline, CDR1 is WSHSY, CDR2 SAAADI. CDR3 sequence (DNA): TGCGCCAGCAGTGAGGCGGTAGGTGGTGGTTCACCCCTCCACTTT. Protein product: CASSEAVGGGSPLHF.

Here the CDR3 reads CASSYSNRLNTEAFF. For the CDR3, the DNA is TGTGCCAGCAGTTACTCGAACAGACTGAACACTGAAGCTTTCTTT. This chain joins TRBV6-6 and TRBJ1-1; D remains ambiguous. Germline CDR1 is MNHNY and CDR2 is SVGAGI (reference sequence). The ends were cut back, 0 bases at V and 0 bases at J, with 8 bases in the middle. The CDR3 spans 15 residues.

This chain uses TRBV6-6 with TRBJ2-1; 12 bases line up with TRBD2. Trimming at V came to 5 bases and at J to 5 bases, leaving 4 bases not matched to a gene. The germline V gene has CDR1 MNHNY and CDR2 SVGAGI (reference sequence). This CDR3 spans 15 amino acids. CDR3 bases: TGTGCCAGCAGTCCACTAGCGGGGGGCCACAATGAGCAGTTCTTC. It yields the protein CASSPLAGGHNEQFF.

The V gene is TRBV2, the J gene TRBJ2-7; 9 bases agree with TRBD1. CDR1 is SNHLY and CDR2 is FYNNEI in the germline V gene. Unmatched junction bases numbered 23, after V lost 8 bases and J lost 6 bases. The CDR3 contains 18 residues. CDR3 protein: CASEPLRGTGSSISEQYF. As DNA, the CDR3 is TGTGCCAGCGAGCCACTACGAGGGACAGGGTCCTCTATCTCCGAGCAGTACTTC.

The chain couples TRBV4-2 to TRBJ2-5; D is possibly TRBD2 (6 bases). The CDR3 is 16 residues long. The V end was cut by 0 bases, the J end by 2 bases, with 13 bases between. Looked up from germline, CDR1 is LGHNA and CDR2 is YNFKEQ. CDR3 region: CASSQDPGGTQETQYF. In DNA, the CDR3 is TGTGCCAGCAGCCAAGATCCAGGAGGGACTCAAGAGACCCAGTACTTC.

Worth noting for this clone: Sequence at one end of the junction differs from germline and may be a read error. The V and J genes are TRBV4-3 and TRBJ1-2, with D unclear. Germline V gene data show CDR1 as LGHNA and CDR2 as YSLEER. There are 16 residues in the CDR3. The CDR3 bases are TGCGCCAGCAGCCAAGGAATTGGGGAGGGCGACTATGGCTGCACCTTC. Translated: CASSQGIGEGDYGCTF.

The CDR3, as DNA: TGTGCCAGCAGCGCCGGGAACAAACCTGGAAACACCATATATTTT. Its translation: CASSAGNKPGNTIYF. The rearrangement joins TRBV14 to TRBJ1-3; D remains ambiguous. Trimming stripped 5 bases from V and 2 bases from J, with 13 bases between. The CDR3 has 15 amino acids. CDR1 is SGHDN, CDR2 FVKESK, per germline. The complete variable domain, with remaining parts taken from reference TRBV14 and TRBJ1-3, reads EAGVTQFPSHSVIEKGQTVTLRCDPISGHDNLYWYRRVMGKEIKFLLHFVKESKQDESGMPNNRFLAERTGGTYSTLKVQPAELEDSGVYFCASSAGNKPGNTIYFGEGSWLTVV.

By sample fraction, this clone is medium-sized. The chain carries TRBV27 and TRBJ2-5, with TRBD2 identical over 8 bases. From germline, CDR1 is MNHEY and CDR2 SMNVEV (reference sequence). V lost 4 bases to trimming and J lost 4 bases; unmatched junction nucleotides: 8. The CDR3 is 15 residues long. For the CDR3, the DNA is TGTGCCAGCAGTTCAGCGGGGGTGACGGCAGAGACCCAGTACTTC. Residues: CASSSAGVTAETQYF.